This T cell receptor (beta chain) was sequenced for a study of monozygotic twins with inflammatory bowel disease. As concerns this clonotype: Its antigen is not known.

The CDR3 contains 14 residues. Germline V gene sequence: CDR1 DFQATT, CDR2 SNEGSKA (reference sequence). A template switching step added UMIs, each with a 6-nucleotide sample barcode. Two nested PCRs, roughly 16 and 10 cycles, amplified TCRalpha and TCRbeta cDNA. One entry per CDR3 protein, without DNA, is what TCRdb gives after re-calling the 5' RACE reads. Its table lists under 200,000 distinct CDR3 sequences. The study's findings and limits: Nothing supported a single strong signal or clonotype that was associated with IBD. Reduced clonotype sharing with other individuals was observed in IBD patients relative to healthy twins, especially with disease activity.

Input material: blood. This TCR derives from a human donor with ulcerative colitis or Crohn's disease, or a healthy co-twin of an affected twin (not recorded which). The chain is built from TRBV20-1 and TRBJ2-7; there is no DNA to check the TCRdb D call of TRBD2. The CDR3 loop is CSASGGVSSYEQYF.